This T cell receptor (beta chain) was captured in a study of blood T cell repertoires in COVID-19. Overall study: COVID-19 samples collected from the United States, Italy and Spain covered acute and convalescent phases. From T cells, B-cell-depleted T cells, or PBMCs came the material, which was cDNA or gDNA.

As originally analysed: The assay estimated nucleated cells by amplifying reference gene primers. Sequencing was performed with immunoSEQ multiplex PCR; in TCRdb, only in-frame clones are kept and a portion is missing. The D gene and trimming were derived from the DNA, and the V and J assignments and clone size from that table. Here the sample spans approximately 110,000 clones, about two thirds being singletons. The length of the CDR3 is 14 residues. The V gene's germline CDR1 is MNHEY and CDR2 SVGAGI. V was clipped by 8 bases and J by 5 bases; unmatched bases: 11. The sample consisted of peripheral blood. The receptor was derived from a human donor with acute or convalescent COVID-19. The donor label of this sample is uncertain. The V call is TRBV6-5, the J call TRBJ2-5; 7 positions match TRBD1. The CDR3 spells CASPTRGGSETQYF. CDR3 nucleotides: TGTGCCAGCCCAACCCGAGGGGGCAGCGAGACCCAGTACTTC.